These 6 T cell receptor beta chains came from one sample sequenced in a study of T and B cells in COVID-19 patients (TCRdb year 2020). The sample was run on an Illumina MiSeq. Multiplex PCR with BIOMED2 TRB-A/B primer pools was used to amplify TRB rearrangements. The public reads were run again by TCRdb, first through fastp at Q25 and then through MiXCR, and only productive beta chains were kept. Each record represents a unique CDR3 protein, reported with the most common genes and DNA among its rows. The sample includes 20,000 to 25,000 distinct CDR3 sequences, with approximately 30% observed a single time. About 2.2% of the sample is in the top ten clones. TRB repertoires were amplified using about 230-500 ng of genomic DNA isolated from blood. The specimen was blood. The receptor source for this set is a human donor who had recovered from COVID-19.

The table lists this clonotype with a few counts. The chain recombines TRBV7-9 with TRBJ2-7, with TRBD1 as a possible D gene (7 bases). V lost 5 bases and J lost 4, with 15 bases in between. This CDR3 is built from 14 residues. Germline V gene lookup returns CDR1 SEHNR and CDR2 FQNEAQ (reference sequence). The DNA for the CDR3 is TGTGCCAGCAGCGTAGGAGGGACAGAGTACGAGCAGTACTTC. Protein sequence: CASSVGGTEYEQYF.

Judged by abundance, this clonotype is medium-sized. The rearrangement joins TRBV19 to TRBJ2-7, with D uncertain. CDR1 and CDR2 from the germline V gene are LNHDA and SQIVND (reference sequence). The ends were cut back, 4 bases at V and 1 base at J, with 14 bases in the middle. The CDR3 length is 15 residues. CDR3 sequence reads: CASSTPEQGSYEQYF. The CDR3 region has the DNA TGTGCCAGTAGTACCCCGGAACAAGGATCCTACGAGCAGTACTTC.

The rearrangement links TRBV15 to TRBJ1-1, with no clear D. In germline, CDR1 is LNHNV, CDR2 YYDKDF (reference sequence). V was cut by 3 bases and J by 4 bases, with 12 bases left in between. The CDR3 is 14 residues long. The CDR3 reads CATSRQAVGTEAFF. In DNA, the CDR3 is TGTGCCACCAGCAGGCAGGCAGTGGGCACTGAAGCTTTCTTT.

Note on this clonotype: This could be a read error, since a much larger clone is one nucleotide away. The chain uses TRBV11-3 and TRBJ1-2, with 10 positions matching TRBD1. Germline V gives CDR1 SGHNT, CDR2 YENEEA. CDR3 size: 15 residues. J gave up 8 bases and V 5 bases, and 11 bases lay outside the gene matches. The CDR3 protein is CASSPPGQGTWGYTF. CDR3 in DNA: TGTGCCAGCAGCCCCCCGGGACAGGGGACGTGGGGCTACACCTTC.

This clonotype was observed a few times. The V call is TRBV6-5, the J call TRBJ1-1; D gene unclear. The CDR3 has 14 residues. The germline V and J ends were trimmed by 5 bases and 3 bases, with 13 bases remaining between them. Germline V gene data show CDR1 as MNHEY and CDR2 as SVGAGI. For the CDR3, the DNA is TGTGCCAGCAGTGTCCAGGTGTTGTACACTGAAGCTTTCTTT. Encoded protein: CASSVQVLYTEAFF.

Written as DNA, the CDR3 is TGCAGTGCTAGAGATCAACGTACAGGGCGGAACGAGCAGTACTTC. It codes for CSARDQRTGRNEQYF. The chain links TRBV20-1 to TRBJ2-7, with a tentative D call TRBD1 (6 bases). The length of the CDR3 is 15 residues. V shed 0 bases and J shed 5 bases, with 17 bases lying between them. The germline V gene has CDR1 DFQATT and CDR2 SNEGSKA (reference sequence).